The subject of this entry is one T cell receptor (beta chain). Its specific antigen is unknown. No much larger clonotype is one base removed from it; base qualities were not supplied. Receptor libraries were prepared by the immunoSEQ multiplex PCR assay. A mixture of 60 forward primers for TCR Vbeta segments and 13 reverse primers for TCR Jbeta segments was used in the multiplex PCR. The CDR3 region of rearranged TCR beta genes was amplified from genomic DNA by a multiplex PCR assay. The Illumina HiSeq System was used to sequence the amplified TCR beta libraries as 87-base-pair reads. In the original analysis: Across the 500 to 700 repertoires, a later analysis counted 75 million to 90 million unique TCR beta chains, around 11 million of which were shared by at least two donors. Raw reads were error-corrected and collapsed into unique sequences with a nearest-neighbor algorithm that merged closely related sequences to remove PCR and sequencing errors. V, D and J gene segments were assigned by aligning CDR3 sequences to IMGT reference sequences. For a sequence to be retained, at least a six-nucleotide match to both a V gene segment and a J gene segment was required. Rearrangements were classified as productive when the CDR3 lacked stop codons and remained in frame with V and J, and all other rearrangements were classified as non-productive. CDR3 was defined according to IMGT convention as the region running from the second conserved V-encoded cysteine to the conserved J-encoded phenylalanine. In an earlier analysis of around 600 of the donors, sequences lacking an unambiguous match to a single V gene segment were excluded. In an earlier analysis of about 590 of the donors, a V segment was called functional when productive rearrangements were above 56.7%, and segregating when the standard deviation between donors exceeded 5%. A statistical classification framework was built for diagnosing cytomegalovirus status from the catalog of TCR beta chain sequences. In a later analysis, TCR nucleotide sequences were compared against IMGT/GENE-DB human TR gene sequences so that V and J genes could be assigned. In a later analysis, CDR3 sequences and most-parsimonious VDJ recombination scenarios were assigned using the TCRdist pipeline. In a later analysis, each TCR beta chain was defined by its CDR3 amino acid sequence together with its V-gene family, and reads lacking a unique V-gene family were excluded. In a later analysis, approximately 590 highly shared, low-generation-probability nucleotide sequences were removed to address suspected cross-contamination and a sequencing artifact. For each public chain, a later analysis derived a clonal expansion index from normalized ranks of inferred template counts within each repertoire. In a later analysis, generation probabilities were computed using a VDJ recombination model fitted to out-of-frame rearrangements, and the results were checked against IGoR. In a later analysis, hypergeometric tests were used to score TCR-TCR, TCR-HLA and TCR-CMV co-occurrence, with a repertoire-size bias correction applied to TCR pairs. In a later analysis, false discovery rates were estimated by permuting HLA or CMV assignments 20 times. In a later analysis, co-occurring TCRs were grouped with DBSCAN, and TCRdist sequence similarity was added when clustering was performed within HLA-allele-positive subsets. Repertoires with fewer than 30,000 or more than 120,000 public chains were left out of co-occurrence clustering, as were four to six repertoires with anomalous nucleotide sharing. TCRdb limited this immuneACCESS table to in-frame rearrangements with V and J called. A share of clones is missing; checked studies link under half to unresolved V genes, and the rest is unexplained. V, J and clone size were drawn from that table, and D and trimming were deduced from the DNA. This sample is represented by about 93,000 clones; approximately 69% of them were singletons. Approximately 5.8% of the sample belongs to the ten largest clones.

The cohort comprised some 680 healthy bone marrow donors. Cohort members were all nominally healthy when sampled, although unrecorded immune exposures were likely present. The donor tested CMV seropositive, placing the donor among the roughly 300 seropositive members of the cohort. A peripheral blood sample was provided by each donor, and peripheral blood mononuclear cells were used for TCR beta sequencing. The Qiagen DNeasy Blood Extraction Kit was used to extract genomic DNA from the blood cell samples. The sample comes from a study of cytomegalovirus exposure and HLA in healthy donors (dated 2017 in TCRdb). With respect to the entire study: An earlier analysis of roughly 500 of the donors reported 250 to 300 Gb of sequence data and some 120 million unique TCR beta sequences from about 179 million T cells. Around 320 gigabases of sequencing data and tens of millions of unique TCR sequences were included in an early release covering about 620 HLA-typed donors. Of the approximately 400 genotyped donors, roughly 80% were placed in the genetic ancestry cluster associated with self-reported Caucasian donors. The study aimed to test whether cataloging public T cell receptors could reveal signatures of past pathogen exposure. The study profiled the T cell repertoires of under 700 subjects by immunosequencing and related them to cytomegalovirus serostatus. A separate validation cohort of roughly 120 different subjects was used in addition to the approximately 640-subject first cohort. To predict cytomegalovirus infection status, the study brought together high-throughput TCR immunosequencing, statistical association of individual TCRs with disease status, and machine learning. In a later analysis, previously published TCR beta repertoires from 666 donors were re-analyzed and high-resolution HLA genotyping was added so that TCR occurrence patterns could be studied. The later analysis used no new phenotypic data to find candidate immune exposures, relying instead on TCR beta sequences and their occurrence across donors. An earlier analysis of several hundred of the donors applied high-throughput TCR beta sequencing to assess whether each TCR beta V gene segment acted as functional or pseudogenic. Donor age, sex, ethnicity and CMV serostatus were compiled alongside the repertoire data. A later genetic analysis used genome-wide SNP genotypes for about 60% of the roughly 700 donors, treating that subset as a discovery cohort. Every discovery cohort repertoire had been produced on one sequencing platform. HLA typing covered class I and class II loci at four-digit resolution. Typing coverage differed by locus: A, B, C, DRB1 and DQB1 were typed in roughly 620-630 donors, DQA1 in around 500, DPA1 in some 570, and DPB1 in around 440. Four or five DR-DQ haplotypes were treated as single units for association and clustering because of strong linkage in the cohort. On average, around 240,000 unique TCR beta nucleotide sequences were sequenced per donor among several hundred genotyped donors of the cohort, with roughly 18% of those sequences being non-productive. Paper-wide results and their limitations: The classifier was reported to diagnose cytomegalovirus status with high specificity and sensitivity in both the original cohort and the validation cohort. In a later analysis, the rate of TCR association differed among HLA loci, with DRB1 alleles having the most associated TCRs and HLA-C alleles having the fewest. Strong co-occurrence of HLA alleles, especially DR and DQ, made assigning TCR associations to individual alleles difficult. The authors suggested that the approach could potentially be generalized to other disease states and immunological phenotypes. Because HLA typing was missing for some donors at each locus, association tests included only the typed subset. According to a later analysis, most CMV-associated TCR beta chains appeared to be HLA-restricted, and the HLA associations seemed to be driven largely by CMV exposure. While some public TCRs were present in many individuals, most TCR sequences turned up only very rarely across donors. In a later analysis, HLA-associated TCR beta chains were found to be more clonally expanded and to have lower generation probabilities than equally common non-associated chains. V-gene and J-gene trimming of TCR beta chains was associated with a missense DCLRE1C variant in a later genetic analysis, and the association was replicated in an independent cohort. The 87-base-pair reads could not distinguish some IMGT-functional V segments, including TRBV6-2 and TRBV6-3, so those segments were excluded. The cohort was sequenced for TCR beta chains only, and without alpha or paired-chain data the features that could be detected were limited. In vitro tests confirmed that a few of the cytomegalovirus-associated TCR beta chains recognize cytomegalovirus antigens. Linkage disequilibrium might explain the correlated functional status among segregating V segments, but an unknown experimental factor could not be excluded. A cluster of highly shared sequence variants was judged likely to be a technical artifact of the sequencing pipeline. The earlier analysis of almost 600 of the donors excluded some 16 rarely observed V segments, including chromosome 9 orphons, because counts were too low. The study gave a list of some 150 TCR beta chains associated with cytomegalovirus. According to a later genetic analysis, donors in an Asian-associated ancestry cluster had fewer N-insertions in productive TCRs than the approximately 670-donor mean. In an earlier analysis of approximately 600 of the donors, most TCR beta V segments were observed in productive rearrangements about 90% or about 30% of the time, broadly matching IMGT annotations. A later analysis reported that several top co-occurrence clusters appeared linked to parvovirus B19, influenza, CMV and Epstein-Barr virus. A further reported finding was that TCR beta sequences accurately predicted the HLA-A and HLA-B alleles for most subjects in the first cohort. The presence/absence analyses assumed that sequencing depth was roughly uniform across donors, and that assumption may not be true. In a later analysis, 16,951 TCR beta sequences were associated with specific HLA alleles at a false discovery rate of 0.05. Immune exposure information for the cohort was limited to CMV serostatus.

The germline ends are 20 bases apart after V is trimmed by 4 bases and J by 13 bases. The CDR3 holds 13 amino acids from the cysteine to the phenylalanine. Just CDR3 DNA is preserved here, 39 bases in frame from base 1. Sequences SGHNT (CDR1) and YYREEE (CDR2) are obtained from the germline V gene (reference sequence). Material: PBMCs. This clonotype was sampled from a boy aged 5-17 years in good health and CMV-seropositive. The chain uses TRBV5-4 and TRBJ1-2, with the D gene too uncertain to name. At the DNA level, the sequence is TGTGCCAGCAGCGCGTCGGGGTCGAGCATCCTCACCTTC. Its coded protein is CASSASGSSILTF.